This TCR beta chain was recovered during a study of cytomegalovirus exposure and HLA in healthy donors. Regarding the study as a whole: Common viral pathogens (according to a later analysis) appeared linked to several of the most significant clusters. Sequencing depth across donors, presence/absence analyses assumed, was roughly uniform. A later analysis associated some 18,000 TCR beta sequences with HLA alleles at a 0.05 false discovery rate.

Use of 60 Vbeta and 13 Jbeta primers characterized the PCR. The assay was immunoSEQ multiplex PCR, and TCRdb's table has in-frame clones only and misses some. The sample lists 150,000 to 180,000 clones; under 80% were seen once. Trimming cost V 0 bases and J 6 bases; bases outside gene matches: 3. Germline V lookup: CDR1 SGHDT, CDR2 YYEEEE. The CDR3 has 15 amino acids. To note about this clone: Its antigen remains unknown.

The gene calls are TRBV5-6 and TRBJ2-2, with 9 bases fitting TRBD1. This receptor was identified in a man under 40 in good health and CMV-seronegative. The sequencing sample was made of PBMCs. This CDR3 is CASSLEDRGAGELFF. CDR3 sequence (DNA): TGTGCCAGCAGCTTGGAGGACAGGGGTGCCGGGGAGCTGTTTTTT.